This record looks at one T cell receptor (beta chain) sequence and its context. Antigen specificity is unknown. The data are from a study of a mutant IDH1 vaccine in newly diagnosed glioma. For the study at large: Before enrollment, patients got radiotherapy alone, temozolomide alone, or mostly the combination.

Data came from immunoSEQ multiplex PCR; TCRdb stores just in-frame clones and leaves some out. The repertoire has approximately 51,000 clones, more than 70% of them found once; the top ten carry approximately 1.8%. As to time point: week 5, during vaccination. Each vaccine dose was 300 ug of mutant IDH1 20-mer peptide, with topical imiquimod. CDR3 size: 17 residues. Germline CDR1 and CDR2: SGHRS and YFSETQ. V was pared by 0 bases and J by 1 base, with 16 bases between. The chain is built from TRBV5-1 and TRBJ2-5; no reliable D call. The input for sequencing was PBMCs, taken from a glioma patient whose treatment included an IDH1 peptide vaccine. The clonotype originates from a woman in her forties with glioma. CDR3 sequence (DNA): TGCGCCAGCAGCTTGGCTCCAACAGTTTCTATCCAAGAGACCCAGTACTTC. Translation gives CASSLAPTVSIQETQYF. The complete variable domain, with remaining parts taken from reference TRBV5-1 and TRBJ2-5, reads KAGVTQTPRYLIKTRGQQVTLSCSPISGHRSVSWYQQTPGQGLQFLFEYFSETQRNKGNFPGRFSGRQFSNSRSEMNVSTLELGDSALYLCASSLAPTVSIQETQYFGPGTRLLVL.